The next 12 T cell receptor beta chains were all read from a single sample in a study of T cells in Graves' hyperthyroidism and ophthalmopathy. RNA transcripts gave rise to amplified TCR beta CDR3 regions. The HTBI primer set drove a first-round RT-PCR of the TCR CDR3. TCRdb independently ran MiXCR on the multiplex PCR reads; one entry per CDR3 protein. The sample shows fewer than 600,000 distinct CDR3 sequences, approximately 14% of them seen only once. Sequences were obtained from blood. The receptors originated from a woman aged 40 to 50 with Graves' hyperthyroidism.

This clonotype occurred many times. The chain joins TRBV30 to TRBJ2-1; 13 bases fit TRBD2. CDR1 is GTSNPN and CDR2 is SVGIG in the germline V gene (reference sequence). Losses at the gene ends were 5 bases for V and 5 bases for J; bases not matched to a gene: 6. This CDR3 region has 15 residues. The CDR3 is CAWGGLAGSHNEQFF. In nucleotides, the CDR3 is TGTGCCTGGGGGGGACTAGCGGGATCGCACAATGAGCAGTTCTTC.

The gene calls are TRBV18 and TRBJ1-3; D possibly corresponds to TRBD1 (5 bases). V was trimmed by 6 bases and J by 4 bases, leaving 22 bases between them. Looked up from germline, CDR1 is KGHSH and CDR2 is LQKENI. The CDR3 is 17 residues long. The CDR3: CASSIPPQGASGNTIYF. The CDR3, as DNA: TGTGCCAGCTCTATACCACCCCAGGGAGCTTCCGGAAACACCATATATTTT.

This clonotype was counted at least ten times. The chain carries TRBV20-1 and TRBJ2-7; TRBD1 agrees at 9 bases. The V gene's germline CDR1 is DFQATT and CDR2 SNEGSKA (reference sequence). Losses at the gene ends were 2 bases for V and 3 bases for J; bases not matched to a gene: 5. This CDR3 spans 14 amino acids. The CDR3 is CSARRQGGNYEQYF. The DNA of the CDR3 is TGCAGTGCTAGAAGACAGGGGGGAAACTACGAGCAGTACTTC.

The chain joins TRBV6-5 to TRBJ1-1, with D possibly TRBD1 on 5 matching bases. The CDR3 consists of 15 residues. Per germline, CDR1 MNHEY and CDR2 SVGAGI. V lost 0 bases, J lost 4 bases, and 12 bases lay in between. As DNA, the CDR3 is TGTGCCAGCAGTTACTCGATCTATGGGGGCACTGAAGCTTTCTTT. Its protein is CASSYSIYGGTEAFF.

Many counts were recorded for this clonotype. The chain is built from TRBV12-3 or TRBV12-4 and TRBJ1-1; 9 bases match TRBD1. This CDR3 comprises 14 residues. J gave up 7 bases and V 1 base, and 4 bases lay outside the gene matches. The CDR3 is CASSLGDRVFEAFF. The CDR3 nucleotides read TGTGCCAGCAGTTTAGGGGACAGGGTCTTTGAAGCTTTCTTT.

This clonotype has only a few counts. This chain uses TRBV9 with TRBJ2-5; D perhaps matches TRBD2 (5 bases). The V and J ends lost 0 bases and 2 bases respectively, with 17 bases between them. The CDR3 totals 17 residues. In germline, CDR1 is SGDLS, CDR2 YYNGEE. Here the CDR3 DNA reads TGTGCCAGCAGCGTAGGGTTCGAGAGGAGACTACAAGAGACCCAGTACTTC. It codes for CASSVGFERRLQETQYF.

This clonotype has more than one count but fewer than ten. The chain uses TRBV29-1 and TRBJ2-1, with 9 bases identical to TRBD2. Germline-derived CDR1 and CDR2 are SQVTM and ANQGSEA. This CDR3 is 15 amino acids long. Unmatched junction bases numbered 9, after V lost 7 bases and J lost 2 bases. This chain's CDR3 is CSAVREGGAYNEQFF. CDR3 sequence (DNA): TGCAGCGCCGTGCGGGAGGGCGGGGCCTACAATGAGCAGTTCTTC.

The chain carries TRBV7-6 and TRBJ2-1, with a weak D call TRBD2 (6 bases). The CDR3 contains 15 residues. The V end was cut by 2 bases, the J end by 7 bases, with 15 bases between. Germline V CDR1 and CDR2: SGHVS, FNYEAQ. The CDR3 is CASSLNGRGNNEQFF. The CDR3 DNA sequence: TGTGCCAGCAGCTTAAACGGGAGAGGGAATAATGAGCAGTTCTTC.

This CDR3 is CASSIGLAGVETQYF. The DNA of the CDR3 is TGTGCCAGTAGTATAGGACTAGCGGGAGTTGAGACCCAGTACTTC. The V gene is TRBV19, the J gene TRBJ2-5; 12 bases agree with TRBD2. Germline CDR1 reads LNHDA; CDR2 reads SQIVND (reference sequence). V shed 1 base, J shed 5 bases, and the junction held 2 bases outside the gene matches. There are 15 residues in the CDR3.

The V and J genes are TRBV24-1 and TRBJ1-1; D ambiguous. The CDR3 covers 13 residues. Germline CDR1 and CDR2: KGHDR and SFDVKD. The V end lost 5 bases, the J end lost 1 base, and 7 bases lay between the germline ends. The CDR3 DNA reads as TGTGCCACCAGTGGGGCGGCGAACACTGAAGCTTTCTTT. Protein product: CATSGAANTEAFF.

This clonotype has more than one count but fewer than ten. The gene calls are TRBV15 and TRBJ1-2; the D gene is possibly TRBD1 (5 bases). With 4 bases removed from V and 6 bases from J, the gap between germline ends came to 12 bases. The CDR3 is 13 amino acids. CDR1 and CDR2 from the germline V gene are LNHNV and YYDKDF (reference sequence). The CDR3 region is CATSIGVGDGYTF. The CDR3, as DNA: TGTGCCACCAGCATAGGGGTTGGTGATGGCTACACCTTC.

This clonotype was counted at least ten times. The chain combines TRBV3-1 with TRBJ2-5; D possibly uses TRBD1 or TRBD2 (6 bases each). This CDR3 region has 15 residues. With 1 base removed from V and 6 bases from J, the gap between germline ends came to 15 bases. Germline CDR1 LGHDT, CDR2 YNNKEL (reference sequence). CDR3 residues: CASSQGGGISKTQYF. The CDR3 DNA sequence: TGTGCCAGCAGCCAAGGAGGGGGGATCAGCAAGACCCAGTACTTC.